Listed below are T cell receptor beta chains from one sample, sequenced in a study of blood T cell repertoires in COVID-19. Libraries were prepared by immunoSEQ multiplex PCR; TCRdb keeps only in-frame clonotypes and omits some of them. The sample holds 150,000 to 180,000 clones; roughly 88% are singletons and the top ten take roughly 0.6%. Input material: peripheral blood. All receptors derive from a man aged 55 to 70 with COVID-19, enrolled during active disease. The CDR3 runs from the conserved cysteine through the conserved F or W. A D gene is named only where the DNA matches it firmly. Clone sizes are given selectively: once, few, many, or a class where the clone is expanded.

v_call	d_call	j_call	clone_size	cdr3_length	cdr3_aa	cdr3_nt
TRBV5-6	-	TRBJ2-5	-	14	CASSLLGAGETQYF	TGTGCCAGCAGCTTGTTAGGGGCTGGGGAGACCCAGTACTTC
TRBV7-2	TRBD2	TRBJ2-4	-	17	CASSPQRGGFVKNIQYF	TGTGCCAGCAGCCCCCAGCGGGGGGGCTTCGTCAAAAACATTCAGTACTTC
TRBV5-1	TRBD1	TRBJ2-7	-	14	CASSIFWTGSEQYF	TGCGCCAGCAGCATCTTTTGGACAGGGAGCGAGCAGTACTTC
TRBV6-5	-	TRBJ2-7	-	13	CASSNTGPYEQYF	TGTGCCAGCAGTAATACAGGGCCCTACGAGCAGTACTTC
TRBV4-3	TRBD1	TRBJ1-1	-	14	CASSFGQGNTEAFF	TGCGCCAGCAGCTTCGGACAGGGGAACACTGAAGCTTTCTTT
TRBV7-2	TRBD2	TRBJ2-5	once	16	CASSLVASGGQETQYF	TGTGCCAGCAGCTTAGTAGCTAGCGGGGGACAAGAGACCCAGTACTTC
TRBV4-3	TRBD2	TRBJ2-2	-	19	CASSQESGGLAGATGELFF	TGCGCCAGCAGCCAAGAGTCCGGGGGCCTAGCGGGAGCCACCGGGGAGCTGTTTTTT
TRBV3-1/TRBV3-2	-	TRBJ2-7	-	16	CASSLTGTAIAYEQYF	TGTGCCAGCAGCCTCACGGGGACTGCCATAGCCTACGAGCAGTACTTC
TRBV6-5	-	TRBJ1-1	-	13	CASRDTGSTEAFF	TGTGCCAGCAGAGATACAGGGAGTACTGAAGCTTTCTTT
TRBV18	TRBD1	TRBJ1-6	-	14	CASSPTGDGSPLHF	TGTGCCAGCTCACCCACAGGGGATGGATCACCCCTCCACTTT
TRBV3-1/TRBV3-2	TRBD1	TRBJ1-6	-	14	CASAGQSGNSPLHF	TGTGCCAGCGCGGGACAGAGCGGTAATTCACCCCTCCACTTT
TRBV6-6	-	TRBJ2-2	-	17	CASSLKGGGVNTGELFF	TGTGCCAGCAGTCTAAAAGGGGGGGGAGTAAACACCGGGGAGCTGTTTTTT
TRBV30	-	TRBJ1-3	-	17	CAWSVGGGAFSGNTIYF	TGTGCCTGGAGTGTAGGAGGCGGGGCCTTCTCTGGAAACACCATATATTTT
TRBV19	-	TRBJ2-2	-	13	CASRERHTGELFF	TGTGCCAGCCGTGAGCGGCACACCGGGGAGCTGTTTTTT
TRBV19	-	TRBJ1-5	-	13	CASSIYGNQPQHF	TGTGCCAGTAGTATATACGGGAATCAGCCCCAGCATTTT
TRBV7-9	-	TRBJ1-1	-	14	CASSKNQANTEAFF	TGTGCCAGCAGCAAAAACCAGGCGAACACTGAAGCTTTCTTT
TRBV5-1	-	TRBJ2-2	-	15	CASSPVPWGAGELFF	TGCGCCAGCAGCCCGGTCCCATGGGGGGCCGGGGAGCTGTTTTTT
TRBV24-1	-	TRBJ2-6	-	16	CATSDWGGPGANVLTF	TGTGCCACCAGTGATTGGGGGGGGCCTGGGGCCAACGTCCTGACTTTC
TRBV30	TRBD1	TRBJ1-1	-	14	CAWKGQGARTEAFF	TGTGCCTGGAAGGGACAGGGGGCGAGGACTGAAGCTTTCTTT
TRBV27	-	TRBJ2-1	-	16	CASSPYGGALPNEQFF	TGTGCCAGCAGTCCTTACGGCGGGGCGCTCCCAAATGAGCAGTTCTTC
TRBV28	-	TRBJ1-2	-	13	CASSLNPTYGYTF	TGTGCCAGCAGTCTAAATCCAACCTATGGCTACACCTTC
TRBV7-8	TRBD1	TRBJ1-6	-	15	CASSGWVTGDLTLHF	TGTGCCAGCAGCGGCTGGGTTACAGGGGATCTCACCCTCCACTTT
TRBV6-4	TRBD2	TRBJ2-3	few	14	CASSERGAPDTQYF	TGTGCCAGCAGTGAGCGGGGGGCCCCAGATACGCAGTATTTT
TRBV5-1	TRBD1	TRBJ1-5	-	16	CASSPAPGTDNQPQHF	TGCGCCAGCAGCCCCGCCCCCGGGACAGACAATCAGCCCCAGCATTTT
TRBV24-1	TRBD1	TRBJ2-1	-	19	CATSDLAGTGPGTYNEQFF	TGTGCCACCAGTGATTTGGCAGGGACAGGGCCGGGGACCTACAATGAGCAGTTCTTC
TRBV27	TRBD1	TRBJ1-4	-	15	CASRGQGVASEKLFF	TGTGCCAGCAGGGGACAGGGGGTTGCAAGTGAAAAACTGTTTTTT
TRBV28	-	TRBJ2-3	-	17	CASSPLGIKDPPGTQYF	TGTGCCAGCAGCCCACTCGGGATTAAGGACCCACCCGGTACGCAGTATTTT
TRBV7-8	-	TRBJ2-1	-	12	CASSHFQVERFF	TGTGCCAGCAGCCACTTTCAGGTTGAGAGGTTCTTC
TRBV3-1/TRBV3-2	-	TRBJ2-7	-	15	CASSHRPRQTDEQYF	TGTGCCAGCAGCCATCGTCCCCGACAGACGGACGAGCAGTACTTC
TRBV5-5	TRBD1	TRBJ1-1	-	18	CASSHITGGVHGNTEAFF	TGTGCCAGCAGCCACATAACAGGGGGCGTTCATGGGAACACTGAAGCTTTCTTT
TRBV9	-	TRBJ1-1	-	14	CASSAGLLNTEAFF	TGTGCCAGCAGCGCGGGACTTCTGAACACTGAAGCTTTCTTT
TRBV7-8	-	TRBJ2-1	-	15	CASSLGGGVYNEQFF	TGTGCCAGCAGCTTAGGAGGGGGGGTCTACAATGAGCAGTTCTTC
TRBV5-1	TRBD2	TRBJ2-5	-	15	CASSMSGGLGETQYF	TGCGCCAGCAGCATGAGCGGGGGCCTGGGAGAGACCCAGTACTTC
TRBV30	TRBD1	TRBJ1-2	-	14	CAWTILDRGNGYTF	TGTGCCTGGACTATTCTGGACAGGGGCAATGGCTACACCTTC
TRBV10-3	TRBD2	TRBJ2-1	once	16	CAISESTSGPDNEQFF	TGTGCCATCAGTGAGTCGACTAGCGGGCCCGACAATGAGCAGTTCTTC
TRBV6-5	TRBD1	TRBJ1-5	-	16	CASSYKGAKTNQPQHF	TGTGCCAGCAGTTATAAGGGGGCGAAGACCAATCAGCCCCAGCATTTT
TRBV6-6	-	TRBJ1-5	-	16	CASSPIAGASNQPQHF	TGTGCCAGCAGCCCCATCGCGGGGGCTAGCAATCAGCCCCAGCATTTT
TRBV24-1	TRBD1	TRBJ1-4	-	16	CATSAATGGSNEKLFF	TGTGCCACCAGTGCGGCGACAGGGGGTTCTAATGAAAAACTGTTTTTT
TRBV28	TRBD1	TRBJ1-5	-	12	CASNTGVQPQHF	TGTGCCAGCAATACAGGGGTACAGCCCCAGCATTTT
TRBV24-1	TRBD1	TRBJ1-1	-	13	CATSDSNRGEAFF	TGTGCCACCAGTGATTCGAACAGGGGTGAAGCTTTCTTT
TRBV9	TRBD1	TRBJ1-2	few	15	CASSSHTDRGRGYTF	TGTGCCAGCAGTTCCCATACGGACAGGGGTCGTGGCTACACCTTC
TRBV4-2	-	TRBJ1-1	-	14	CASSGAGGNTEAFF	TGTGCCAGCAGCGGCGCGGGGGGGAACACTGAAGCTTTCTTT
TRBV27	-	TRBJ1-6	-	18	CASSSRDRFSSYNSPLHF	TGTGCCAGCAGCTCCCGAGACAGATTTAGCTCCTATAATTCACCCCTCCACTTT
TRBV5-1	TRBD1	TRBJ1-1	-	14	CASSGTTGRGEAFF	TGCGCCAGCAGCGGTACGACAGGGCGCGGTGAAGCTTTCTTT
TRBV27	-	TRBJ1-1	-	13	CASSFRGYTEAFF	TGTGCCAGCAGTTTCCGGGGATACACTGAAGCTTTCTTT
TRBV4-3	-	TRBJ1-5	-	14	CASSQGQGNQPQHF	TGCGCCAGCAGCCAAGGGCAGGGAAATCAGCCCCAGCATTTT
TRBV4-2	-	TRBJ2-5	-	14	CASSQSSIQETQYF	TGTGCCAGCAGCCAATCGAGTATCCAAGAGACCCAGTACTTC
TRBV18	-	TRBJ2-1	-	18	CASSPYRQGKTGSNEQFF	TGTGCCAGCTCACCATACCGCCAGGGAAAGACGGGTAGCAATGAGCAGTTCTTC
TRBV28	-	TRBJ2-7	-	15	CAASLGSAQPYEQYF	TGTGCCGCCTCTCTCGGGAGCGCCCAACCCTACGAGCAGTACTTC
TRBV9	-	TRBJ2-1	-	17	CASSVASGSGAYNEQFF	TGTGCCAGCAGCGTAGCTTCCGGGTCGGGGGCCTACAATGAGCAGTTCTTC
TRBV3-1/TRBV3-2	-	TRBJ1-6	-	15	CASSQVGGNNSPLHF	TGTGCCAGCAGCCAAGTGGGGGGAAATAATTCACCCCTCCACTTT